The clone carrying this T cell receptor beta chain was found many times. Antigen: not known. The TCR beta CDR3 regions underwent amplification using RNA transcripts as the source. In the first-round RT-PCR of the TCR CDR3, the HTBI primer set was used. In TCRdb, the multiplex PCR reads were re-called with MiXCR into one record per CDR3 protein. In the table there are roughly 840,000 distinct CDR3 sequences, 38% of which are singletons. Per germline, CDR1 SEHNR and CDR2 FQNEAQ (reference sequence). The V gene lost 1 base and the J gene lost 4 bases, with 8 bases spanning the gap. The CDR3 spans 14 residues. The data were taken from a study of T cells in Graves' hyperthyroidism and ophthalmopathy. Findings of the study overall: Blood also contained most expanded thyroid clonotypes above 0.001. Model-based prediction identified ophthalmopathy a median about 6 months prior to its onset.

Researchers barred patients who had uncontrolled infection, other autoimmune disease, pregnancy or lactation. Clinical symptoms, serum thyroxine and TRAb, thyroid ultrasound and orbital computed tomography together formed the diagnostic basis. The rearrangement links TRBV7-9 to TRBJ1-3; D call uncertain. The receptor was derived from a man aged 18 to 29 with Graves' hyperthyroidism. Sample: blood. The CDR3 reads CASSLEASGNTIYF. The CDR3 nucleotides read TGTGCCAGCAGCTTAGAGGCCTCAGGAAACACCATATATTTT.